This record looks at one TCR beta chain sequence and its context. This sample stems from a study of OX40 agonist ivuxolimab in advanced cancers. Here immunoSEQ multiplex PCR was the method, and the copy in TCRdb shows in-frame clones only, minus some. The table records fewer than 80,000 clones, over 80% of them present only once. Unmatched junction bases numbered 9, after V lost 0 bases and J lost 0 bases. Germline-derived CDR1 and CDR2 are MNHNS and SASEGT. CDR3 length: 20 residues. This clonotype was obtained from an adult with an advanced solid tumor such as melanoma, head and neck, liver or kidney cancer. This rearrangement joins TRBV6-1 to TRBJ2-6; 9 nucleotides line up with TRBD2. The sample here was CD4+ or CD8+ T cells sorted from blood, taken in a trial of the OX40 agonist ivuxolimab. The CDR3 DNA reads TGTGCCAGCAGTGAAGCCCCTTCTAGCGGGATAGGCTCTGGGGCCAACGTCCTGACTTTC. It encodes CASSEAPSSGIGSGANVLTF.